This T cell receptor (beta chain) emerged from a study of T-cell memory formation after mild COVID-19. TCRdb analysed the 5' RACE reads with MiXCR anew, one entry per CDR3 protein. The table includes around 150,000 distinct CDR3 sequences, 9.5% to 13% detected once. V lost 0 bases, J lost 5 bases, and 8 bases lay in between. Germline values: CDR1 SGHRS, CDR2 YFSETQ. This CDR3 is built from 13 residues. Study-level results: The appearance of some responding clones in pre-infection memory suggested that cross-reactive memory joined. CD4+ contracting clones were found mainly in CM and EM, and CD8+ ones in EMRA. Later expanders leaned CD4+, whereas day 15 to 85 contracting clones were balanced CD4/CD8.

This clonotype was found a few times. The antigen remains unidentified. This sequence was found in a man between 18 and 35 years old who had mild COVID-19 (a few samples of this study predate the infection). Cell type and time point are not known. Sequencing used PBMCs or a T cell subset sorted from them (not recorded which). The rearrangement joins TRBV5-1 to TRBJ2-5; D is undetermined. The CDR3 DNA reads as TGCGCCAGCAGCTTGGGTGTAAGGGAGACCCAGTACTTC. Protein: CASSLGVRETQYF.